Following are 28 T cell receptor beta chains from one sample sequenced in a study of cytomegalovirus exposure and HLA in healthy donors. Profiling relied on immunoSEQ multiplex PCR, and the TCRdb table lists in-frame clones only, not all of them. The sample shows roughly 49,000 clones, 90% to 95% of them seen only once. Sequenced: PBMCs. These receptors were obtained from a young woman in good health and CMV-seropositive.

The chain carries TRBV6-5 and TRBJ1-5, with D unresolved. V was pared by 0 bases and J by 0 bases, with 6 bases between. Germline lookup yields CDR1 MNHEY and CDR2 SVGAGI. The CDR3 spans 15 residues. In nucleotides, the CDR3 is TGTGCCAGCAGTTACTCGGTAGTTAGCAATCAGCCCCAGCATTTT. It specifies CASSYSVVSNQPQHF.

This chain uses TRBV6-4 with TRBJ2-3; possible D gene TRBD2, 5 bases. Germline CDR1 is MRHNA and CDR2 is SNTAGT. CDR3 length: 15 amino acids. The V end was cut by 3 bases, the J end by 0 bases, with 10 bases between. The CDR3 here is CASSEIAGSTDTQYF. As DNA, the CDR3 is TGTGCCAGCAGTGAGATCGCGGGTAGCACAGATACGCAGTATTTT.

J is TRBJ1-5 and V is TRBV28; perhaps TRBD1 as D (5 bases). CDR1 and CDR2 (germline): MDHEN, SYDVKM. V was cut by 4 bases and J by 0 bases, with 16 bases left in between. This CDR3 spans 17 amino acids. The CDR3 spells CASSSLGEVVSNQPQHF. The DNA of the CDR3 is TGTGCCAGCAGTTCCTTGGGGGAGGTCGTTAGCAATCAGCCCCAGCATTTT.

In DNA, the CDR3 is TGTGCCAGCTCACCTACACAGGGGAGCTCTGGAAACACCATATATTTT. Its translation is CASSPTQGSSGNTIYF. This chain joins TRBV18 and TRBJ1-3, with 7 bases fitting TRBD1. With 3 bases clipped from V and 0 bases from J, the junction kept 5 bases outside the gene matches. In germline, CDR1 is KGHSH, CDR2 LQKENI. This CDR3 comprises 16 residues.

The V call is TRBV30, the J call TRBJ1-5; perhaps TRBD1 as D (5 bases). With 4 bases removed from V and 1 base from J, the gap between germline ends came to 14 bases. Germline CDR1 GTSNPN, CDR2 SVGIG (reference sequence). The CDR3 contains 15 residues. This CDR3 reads CAWIPPGDSNQPQHF. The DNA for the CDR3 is TGTGCCTGGATTCCTCCGGGGGACAGCAATCAGCCCCAGCATTTT.

The chain's CDR3 is CASSRDRGHETQYF. The CDR3 nucleotides read TGTGCCAGCAGCCGGGACAGGGGTCATGAGACCCAGTACTTC. This chain connects TRBV7-3 to TRBJ2-5; 10 bases map to TRBD1. CDR1 SGHTA and CDR2 FQGTGA come from the germline V gene. V lost 5 bases to trimming and J lost 5 bases; unmatched junction nucleotides: 5. This CDR3 has 14 residues.

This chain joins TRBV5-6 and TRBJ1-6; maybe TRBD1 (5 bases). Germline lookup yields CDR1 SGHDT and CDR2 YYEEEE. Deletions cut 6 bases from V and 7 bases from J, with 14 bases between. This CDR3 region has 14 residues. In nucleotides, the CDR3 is TGTGCCAGCAATGGGAACAGGCCCAATTCACCCCTCCACTTT. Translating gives CASNGNRPNSPLHF.

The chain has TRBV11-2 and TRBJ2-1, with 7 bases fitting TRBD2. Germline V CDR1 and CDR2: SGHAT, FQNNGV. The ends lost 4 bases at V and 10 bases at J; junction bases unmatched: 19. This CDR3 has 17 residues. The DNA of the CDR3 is TGTGCCAGCAGCTCCTCCTCGGGGAGGGCGCGGGGAGGGGAGCAGTTCTTC. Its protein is CASSSSSGRARGGEQFF.

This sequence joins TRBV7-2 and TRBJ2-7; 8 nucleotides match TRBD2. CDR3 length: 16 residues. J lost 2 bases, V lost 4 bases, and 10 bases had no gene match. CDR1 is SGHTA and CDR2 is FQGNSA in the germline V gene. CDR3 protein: CASSSSLAEGPYEQYF. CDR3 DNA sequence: TGTGCCAGCAGCTCCTCACTAGCGGAAGGGCCCTACGAGCAGTACTTC.

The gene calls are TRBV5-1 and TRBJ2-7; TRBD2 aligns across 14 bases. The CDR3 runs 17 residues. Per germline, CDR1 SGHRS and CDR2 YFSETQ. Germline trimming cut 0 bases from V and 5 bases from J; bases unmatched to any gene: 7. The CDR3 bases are TGCGCCAGCAGCTTGGCCGGGACTAGCGGGAGCAGGAACGAGCAGTACTTC. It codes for CASSLAGTSGSRNEQYF.

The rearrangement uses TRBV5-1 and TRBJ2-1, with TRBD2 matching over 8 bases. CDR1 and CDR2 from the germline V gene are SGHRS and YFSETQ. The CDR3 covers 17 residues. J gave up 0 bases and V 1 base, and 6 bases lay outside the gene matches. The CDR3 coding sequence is TGCGCCAGCAGCTTGAGAGGCGGGGGGAGCTCCTACAATGAGCAGTTCTTC. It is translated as CASSLRGGGSSYNEQFF.

DNA for the CDR3: TGTGCCAGCAGCCCCTCCCAGGGGTCCGATCAGCCCCAGCATTTT. It codes for CASSPSQGSDQPQHF. This chain links TRBV4-2 with TRBJ1-5, with a weak D call TRBD1 (6 bases). Trimming took off 4 bases at V and 5 bases at J, with 15 bases between the two ends. The length of the CDR3 is 15 residues. Germline V gives CDR1 LGHNA, CDR2 YNFKEQ.

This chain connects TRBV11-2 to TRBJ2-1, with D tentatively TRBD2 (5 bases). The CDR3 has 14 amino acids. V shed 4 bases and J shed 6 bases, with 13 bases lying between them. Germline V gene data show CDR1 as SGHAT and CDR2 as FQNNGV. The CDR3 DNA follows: TGTGCCAGCAGCTCCCCGGGGAAGTCCAATGAGCAGTTCTTC. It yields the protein CASSSPGKSNEQFF.

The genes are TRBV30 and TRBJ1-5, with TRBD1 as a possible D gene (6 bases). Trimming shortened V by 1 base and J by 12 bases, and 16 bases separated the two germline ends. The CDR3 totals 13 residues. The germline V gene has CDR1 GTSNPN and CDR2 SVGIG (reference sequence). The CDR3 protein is CAWSGTVNSNQHF. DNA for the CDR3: TGTGCCTGGAGTGGGACAGTCAATAGTAACCAGCATTTT.

The CDR3 DNA is TGTGCCAGCAGCTCTGCCTCCCTAGCGGGAGGTGAGACCCAGTACTTC. Translating it yields CASSSASLAGGETQYF. This chain links TRBV5-6 with TRBJ2-5; 11 bases line up with TRBD2. This CDR3 comprises 16 residues. Germline CDR1 reads SGHDT; CDR2 reads YYEEEE. The V and J ends lost 3 bases and 5 bases, in that order; junction bases with no gene match: 9.

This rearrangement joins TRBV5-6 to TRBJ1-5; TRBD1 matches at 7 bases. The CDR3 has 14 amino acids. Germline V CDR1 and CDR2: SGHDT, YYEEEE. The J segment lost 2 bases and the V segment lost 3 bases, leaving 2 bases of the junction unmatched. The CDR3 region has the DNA TGTGCCAGCAGCTCTGGGACAGGCAATCAGCCCCAGCATTTT. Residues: CASSSGTGNQPQHF.

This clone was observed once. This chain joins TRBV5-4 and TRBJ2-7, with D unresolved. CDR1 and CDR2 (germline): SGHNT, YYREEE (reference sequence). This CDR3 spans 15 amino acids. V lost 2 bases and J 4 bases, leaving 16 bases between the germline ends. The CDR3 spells CASSFGSPGIYEQYF. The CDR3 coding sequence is TGTGCCAGCAGCTTCGGAAGCCCGGGTATTTACGAGCAGTACTTC.

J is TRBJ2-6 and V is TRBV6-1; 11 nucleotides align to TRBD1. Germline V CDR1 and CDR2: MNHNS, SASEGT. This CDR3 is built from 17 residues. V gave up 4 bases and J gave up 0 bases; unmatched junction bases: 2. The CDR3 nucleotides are TGTGCCAGCAGTGGGACAGGGGGCCGCTCTGGGGCCAACGTCCTGACTTTC. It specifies CASSGTGGRSGANVLTF.

The CDR3 here is CASSIPISGANVLTF. The CDR3 DNA reads TGTGCCAGTAGTATCCCAATCTCTGGGGCCAACGTCCTGACTTTC. The V gene is TRBV19, the J gene TRBJ2-6, with no clear D. Deletions cut 3 bases from V and 0 bases from J, with 6 bases between. The length of the CDR3 is 15 residues. CDR1 is LNHDA, CDR2 SQIVND, per germline (reference sequence).

CDR3 nucleotides: TGCAGTGCTCCACAGGGACGGGGCTACACCTTC. It specifies CSAPQGRGYTF. This sequence joins TRBV20-1 and TRBJ1-2; TRBD1 is a possible D gene (6 bases). Between the trimmed V and J ends, which lost 5 bases and 8 bases, there was a span of 12 bases. The CDR3 is made up of 11 amino acids. Germline values: CDR1 DFQATT, CDR2 SNEGSKA (reference sequence).

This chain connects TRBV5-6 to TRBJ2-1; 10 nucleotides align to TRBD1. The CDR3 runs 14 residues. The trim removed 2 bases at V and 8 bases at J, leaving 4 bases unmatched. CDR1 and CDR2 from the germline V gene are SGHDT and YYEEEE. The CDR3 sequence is CASSLPGQGYEQFF. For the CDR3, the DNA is TGTGCCAGCAGCTTACCGGGACAGGGGTATGAGCAGTTCTTC.

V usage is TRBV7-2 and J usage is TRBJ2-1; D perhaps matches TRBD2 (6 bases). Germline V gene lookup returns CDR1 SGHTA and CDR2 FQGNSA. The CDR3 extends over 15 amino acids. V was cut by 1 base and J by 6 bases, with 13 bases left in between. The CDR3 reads CASSLVSGGINEQFF. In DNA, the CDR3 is TGTGCCAGCAGCTTAGTTAGCGGAGGGATCAATGAGCAGTTCTTC.

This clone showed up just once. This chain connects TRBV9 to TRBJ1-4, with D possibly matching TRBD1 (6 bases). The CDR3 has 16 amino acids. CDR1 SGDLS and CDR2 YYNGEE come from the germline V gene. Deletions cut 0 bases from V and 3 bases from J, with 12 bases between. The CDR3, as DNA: TGTGCCAGCAGCGTAGAGGCGGACAGATCTAATGAAAAACTGTTTTTT. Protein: CASSVEADRSNEKLFF.

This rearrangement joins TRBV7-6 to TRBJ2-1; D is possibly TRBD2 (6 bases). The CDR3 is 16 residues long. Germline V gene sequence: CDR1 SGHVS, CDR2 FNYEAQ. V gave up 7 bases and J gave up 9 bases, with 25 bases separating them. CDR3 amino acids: CASIKTGTDGYGEQFF. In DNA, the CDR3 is TGTGCCAGCATCAAGACTGGGACTGACGGTTACGGTGAGCAGTTCTTC.

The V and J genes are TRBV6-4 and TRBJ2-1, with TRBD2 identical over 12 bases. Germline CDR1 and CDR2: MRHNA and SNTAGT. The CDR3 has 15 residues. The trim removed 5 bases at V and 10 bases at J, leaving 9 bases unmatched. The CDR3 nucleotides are TGTGCCAGCAGTACATCTAGCGGGAGGGCCGACGAGCAGTTCTTC. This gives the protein CASSTSSGRADEQFF.

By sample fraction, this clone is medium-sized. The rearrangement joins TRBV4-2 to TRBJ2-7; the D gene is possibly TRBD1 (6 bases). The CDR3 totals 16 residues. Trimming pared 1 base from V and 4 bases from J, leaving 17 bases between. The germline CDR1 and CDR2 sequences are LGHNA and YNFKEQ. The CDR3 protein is CASSQGTPDTGYEQYF. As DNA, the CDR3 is TGTGCCAGCAGCCAAGGGACCCCCGACACAGGGTACGAGCAGTACTTC.

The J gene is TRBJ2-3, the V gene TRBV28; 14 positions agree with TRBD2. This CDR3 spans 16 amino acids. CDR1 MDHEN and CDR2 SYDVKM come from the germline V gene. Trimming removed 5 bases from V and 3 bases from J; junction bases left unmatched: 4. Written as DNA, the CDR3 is TGTGCCAGCAGTGGTGGGACTAGCGGGAGTACAGATACGCAGTATTTT. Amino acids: CASSGGTSGSTDTQYF.

CDR3 DNA: TGTGCCAGCAGCTCCCCAGGGGCCTCCTACGAGCAGTACTTC. Amino acids: CASSSPGASYEQYF. This chain connects TRBV5-4 to TRBJ2-7; a weak D match, TRBD1 (6 bases). The CDR3 is 14 amino acids. Germline V lookup: CDR1 SGHNT, CDR2 YYREEE (reference sequence). Trimming pared 3 bases from V and 0 bases from J, leaving 10 bases between.